Here is one T cell receptor (beta chain) with its context. What it recognizes is unknown. Germline V gene lookup returns CDR1 SGHDT and CDR2 YYEEEE. J gave up 2 bases and V 3 bases, and 2 bases lay outside the gene matches. This CDR3 is 14 amino acids long. Described time point: blood 2 weeks post-SBRT. Treatment given: 15 Gy SBRT to primary tumor, nephrectomy 4 weeks later. The tumor was a clear cell renal cell carcinoma. The sample is drawn from a study of radiation and T cells in renal cell carcinoma. The data were produced by immunoSEQ multiplex PCR, yet TCRdb's version contains in-frame clones alone and is incomplete. The repertoire holds about 130,000 clones, with roughly 77% as singletons. General study findings and limits: Top tumor clonotypes rose in blood 2 weeks post-radiation, then contracted.

The chain employs TRBV5-6 and TRBJ2-3; TRBD1 matches 8 bases. This clonotype was obtained from a woman aged 60-75 years with renal cell carcinoma. Here the sequenced sample was blood, taken from a patient whose treatment included radiotherapy and nephrectomy. CDR3 nucleotides: TGTGCCAGCAGCTCGACAGGGGCCACAGATACGCAGTATTTT. It yields the protein CASSSTGATDTQYF.